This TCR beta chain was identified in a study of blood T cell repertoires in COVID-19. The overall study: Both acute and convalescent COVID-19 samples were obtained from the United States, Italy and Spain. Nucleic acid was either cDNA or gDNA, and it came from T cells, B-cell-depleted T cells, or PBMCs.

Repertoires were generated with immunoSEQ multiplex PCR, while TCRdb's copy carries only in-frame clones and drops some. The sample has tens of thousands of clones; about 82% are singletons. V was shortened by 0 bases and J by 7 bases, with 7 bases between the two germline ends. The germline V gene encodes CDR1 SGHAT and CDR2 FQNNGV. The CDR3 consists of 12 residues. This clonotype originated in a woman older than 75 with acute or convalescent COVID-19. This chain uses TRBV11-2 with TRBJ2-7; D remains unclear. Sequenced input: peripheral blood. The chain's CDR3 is CASSLDRREQYF. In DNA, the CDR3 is TGTGCCAGCAGCTTAGATCGCCGGGAGCAGTACTTC.